The present T cell receptor (beta chain) was sequenced within a study of shared clonotypes between healthy human individuals. Whole-study results and caveats: Relative to their counterparts shared across all four donors, non-shared clonotypes exhibited diminished generation probabilities. Memory subsets generally showed lower estimated richness than naive subsets.

Remarks on this clone: Its specificity is not known.

The junction had 5 bases not matched to a gene; V was cut back by 5 bases and J by 2 bases. This CDR3 comprises 15 residues. The germline gives CDR1 MNHNY, CDR2 SVGAGI (reference sequence). The assay was immunoSEQ multiplex PCR, and TCRdb's table has in-frame clones only and misses some. The sample shows 2 million to 2.5 million clones, approximately 96% of them seen only once. V gene TRBV6-6 combines with J gene TRBJ2-3; TRBD1 matches at 9 bases. Sequencing used naive CD4+ T cells sorted from blood. Indicated subset: CD45RA+ positively selected. This clonotype was obtained from a man between 18 and 35 years old in good health. The CDR3 region is CASSRTGVPTDTQYF. CDR3 bases: TGTGCCAGCAGTCGGACAGGGGTCCCCACAGATACGCAGTATTTT.